The 19 T cell receptor beta chains in this list originate from one sample, sequenced in a study of T-cell reconstitution after alpha-beta-depleted transplantation in children. Preparation of the TCRbeta library involved a method that used unique molecular identifiers. TCRdb recomputed calls from the PCR reads with MiXCR, one row per CDR3 protein. Here the sample spans approximately 520,000 distinct CDR3 sequences, about 33% being singletons. The sample in question was PBMCs from the stem cell graft donor, obtained from the stem cell graft. Every receptor here comes from a human donor who donated a stem cell graft to a child with aplastic anemia.

This clonotype has just one count. V and J are TRBV30 and TRBJ2-7, with TRBD1 matching over 9 bases. With V trimmed by 0 bases and J by 0 bases, 3 bases remained unmatched. The CDR3 loop spans 15 amino acids. Germline V gene lookup returns CDR1 GTSNPN and CDR2 SVGIG (reference sequence). The CDR3 region is CAWSVQGQGSYEQYF. DNA of the CDR3: TGTGCCTGGAGTGTACAGGGACAGGGCTCCTACGAGCAGTACTTC.

This chain connects TRBV11-1 to TRBJ2-5; 11 bases fit TRBD2. This CDR3 comprises 15 residues. The V gene end was trimmed by 0 bases and the J gene end by 5 bases; junction bases not matched to a gene: 2. CDR1 SGHAT and CDR2 FQDESV come from the germline V gene (reference sequence). CDR3 sequence (DNA): TGTGCCAGCAGCTTAGCGGGACTAGCGGAGGAGACCCAGTACTTC. The encoded protein is CASSLAGLAEETQYF.

This clonotype has just a few counts. J is TRBJ2-3 and V is TRBV30; D is possibly TRBD2 (6 bases). This CDR3 is 17 amino acids long. V was trimmed by 0 bases and J by 2 bases, leaving 18 bases between them. The germline V gene has CDR1 GTSNPN and CDR2 SVGIG (reference sequence). The CDR3 region is CAWSVGLSGRTTDTQYF. CDR3 sequence (DNA): TGTGCCTGGAGTGTAGGCCTTAGCGGAAGAACCACAGATACGCAGTATTTT.

The chain couples TRBV4-1 to TRBJ2-3; D remains ambiguous. The CDR3 consists of 15 residues. CDR1 and CDR2 (germline): MGHRA, YSYEKL. Trimming removed 0 bases from V and 4 bases from J, with 11 bases in between. DNA for the CDR3: TGCGCCAGCAGCCAAGATAACTCGGCGGCAGATACGCAGTATTTT. Translation gives CASSQDNSAADTQYF.

This chain's CDR3 is CATSGLAGLTGELFF. CDR3 in DNA: TGTGCCACCAGTGGGCTAGCGGGCCTCACCGGGGAGCTGTTTTTT. The chain has TRBV24-1 and TRBJ2-2; 8 bases agree with TRBD2. Trimming removed 5 bases from V and 4 bases from J; junction bases left unmatched: 5. The CDR3 extends over 15 amino acids. Germline V gene data show CDR1 as KGHDR and CDR2 as SFDVKD.

The chain is built from TRBV5-6 and TRBJ1-4; D remains unclear. Trimming removed 7 bases at V and 7 bases at J, with 17 bases between. The CDR3 length is 14 residues. CDR1 and CDR2 from the germline V gene are SGHDT and YYEEEE. The chain's CDR3 is CASASSRRVEKLFF. CDR3 bases: TGTGCCAGCGCCTCCTCACGCCGGGTTGAAAAACTGTTTTTT.

In this sample, this clonotype turned up a few times. V gene TRBV12-3 or TRBV12-4 combines with J gene TRBJ2-3; D may be TRBD2 (5 bases). This CDR3 has 11 residues. Trimming removed 9 bases at V and 7 bases at J, with 11 bases between. CDR3 DNA sequence: TGTGCCAGTGCACCGGGGAATACGCAGTATTTT. This encodes CASAPGNTQYF.

This clonotype occurred a few times. This sequence joins TRBV7-2 and TRBJ1-1; 8 bases are shared with TRBD1. The CDR3 length is 14 residues. V shed 6 bases and J 4 bases; nucleotides not matched to a gene: 7. From germline, CDR1 is SGHTA and CDR2 FQGNSA. The CDR3 is CASSRGQGSTEAFF. For the CDR3, the DNA is TGTGCCAGCAGTCGAGGACAGGGCAGCACTGAAGCTTTCTTT.

This chain uses TRBV7-2 with TRBJ1-5, with D hard to call. The germline V and J ends were trimmed by 5 bases and 7 bases, with 9 bases remaining between them. This CDR3 spans 12 amino acids. In germline, CDR1 is SGHTA, CDR2 FQGNSA. CDR3 sequence (DNA): TGTGCCAGCAGCAATAGGGCGCAGCCCCAGCATTTT. As protein: CASSNRAQPQHF.

This clonotype appeared a few times. J is TRBJ2-1 and V is TRBV7-2; TRBD1 matches 7 bases. The CDR3 sequence is 16 residues long. Germline V gives CDR1 SGHTA, CDR2 FQGNSA. J gave up 4 bases and V 3 bases, and 9 bases lay outside the gene matches. The CDR3 sequence: CASSLRQGTKYNEQFF. As DNA, the CDR3 is TGTGCCAGCAGCTTGAGACAGGGAACTAAGTACAATGAGCAGTTCTTC.

V and J are TRBV20-1 and TRBJ2-2; D not certain. Between the trimmed V and J ends, which lost 0 bases and 0 bases, there was a span of 11 bases. The germline CDR1 and CDR2 sequences are DFQATT and SNEGSKA (reference sequence). The CDR3 spans 16 residues. The CDR3: CSARDFRHPNTGELFF. For the CDR3, the DNA is TGCAGTGCTAGAGATTTCCGACATCCGAACACCGGGGAGCTGTTTTTT.

J is TRBJ2-3 and V is TRBV7-2; TRBD2 is a possible D gene (6 bases). Trimming left V 5 bases short and J 4 bases short, with 16 bases between. The germline V gene encodes CDR1 SGHTA and CDR2 FQGNSA. The CDR3 loop spans 15 amino acids. The CDR3 region is CASSSSGSWADTQYF. The CDR3 DNA sequence: TGTGCCAGCAGCAGTAGCGGCAGTTGGGCAGATACGCAGTATTTT. Full variable domain (remainder filled in from reference TRBV7-2 and TRBJ2-3): GAGVSQSPSNKVTEKGKDVELRCDPISGHTALYWYRQSLGQGLEFLIYFQGNSAPDKSGLPSDRFSAERTGGSVSTLTIQRTQQEDSAVYLCASSSSGSWADTQYFGPGTRLTVL.

This rearrangement joins TRBV29-1 to TRBJ1-2; D is perhaps TRBD1 (5 bases). V lost 4 bases and J lost 8, with 14 bases in between. The CDR3 is 12 amino acids. The germline gives CDR1 SQVTM, CDR2 ANQGSEA. The CDR3 DNA reads as TGCAGCGTTGGGGGGGGTCTTTTCGGCTACACCTTC. Translating gives CSVGGGLFGYTF.

This clonotype has only a few counts. V and J are TRBV7-8 and TRBJ2-5; 8 bases fit TRBD2. Germline V CDR1 and CDR2: SGHVS, FQNEAQ. The V gene end was trimmed by 4 bases and the J gene end by 3 bases; junction bases not matched to a gene: 4. The length of the CDR3 is 14 residues. CDR3: CASSSREGEETQYF. CDR3 sequence (DNA): TGTGCCAGCAGCTCCCGGGAGGGAGAAGAGACCCAGTACTTC.

This clonotype was found a few times. The chain is built from TRBV12-3 or TRBV12-4 and TRBJ2-3, with 9 bases matching TRBD2. The CDR3 is 16 residues long. J was trimmed by 0 bases and V by 2 bases; bases with no gene match: 3. The chain's CDR3 is CASSLTSGPSTDTQYF. In DNA, the CDR3 is TGTGCCAGCAGTTTAACTAGCGGGCCAAGCACAGATACGCAGTATTTT.

CDR3 region: CASSEVVGKGGEQYF. The CDR3 DNA is TGTGCCAGCAGTGAAGTGGTGGGTAAAGGGGGGGAGCAGTACTTC. The J gene is TRBJ2-7, the V gene TRBV6-1; D may match TRBD1 or TRBD2 (6 bases each). CDR3 size: 15 residues. V was pared by 1 base and J by 7 bases, with 17 bases between. Germline CDR1 reads MNHNS; CDR2 reads SASEGT.

The chain couples TRBV7-9 to TRBJ2-7, with D possibly TRBD2 on 7 matching bases. Per germline, CDR1 SEHNR and CDR2 FQNEAQ (reference sequence). This CDR3 comprises 12 residues. The germline V and J ends were trimmed by 5 bases and 5 bases, with 10 bases remaining between them. The CDR3 DNA reads as TGTGCCAGCAGCCCGGGGGGCCACGAGCAGTACTTC. It translates to CASSPGGHEQYF.

This clonotype was detected only a few times. The V and J genes are TRBV6-2 or TRBV6-3 and TRBJ2-2; no definite D call. The CDR3 runs to 14 residues. CDR1 is MNHEY and CDR2 is SVGEGT in the germline V gene. The germline V and J ends were trimmed by 5 bases and 3 bases, with 10 bases remaining between them. CDR3 in DNA: TGTGCCAGCAGTCCGGAATTATACACCGGGGAGCTGTTTTTT. It specifies CASSPELYTGELFF.

There are a few counts of this clonotype. The chain joins TRBV18 to TRBJ2-5; a weak D match, TRBD2 (6 bases). The CDR3 loop spans 13 amino acids. V was clipped by 3 bases and J by 5 bases, with 10 bases between them. Germline V lookup: CDR1 KGHSH, CDR2 LQKENI. CDR3 loop: CASSPEGWETQYF. CDR3 in DNA: TGTGCCAGCTCACCGGAGGGATGGGAGACCCAGTACTTC. The entire variable domain, with the rest obtained from reference TRBV18 and TRBJ2-5, is as follows: NAGVMQNPRHLVRRRGQEARLRCSPMKGHSHVYWYRQLPEEGLKFMVYLQKENIIDESGMPKERFSAEFPKEGPSILRIQQVVRGDSAAYFCASSPEGWETQYFGPGTRLLVL.